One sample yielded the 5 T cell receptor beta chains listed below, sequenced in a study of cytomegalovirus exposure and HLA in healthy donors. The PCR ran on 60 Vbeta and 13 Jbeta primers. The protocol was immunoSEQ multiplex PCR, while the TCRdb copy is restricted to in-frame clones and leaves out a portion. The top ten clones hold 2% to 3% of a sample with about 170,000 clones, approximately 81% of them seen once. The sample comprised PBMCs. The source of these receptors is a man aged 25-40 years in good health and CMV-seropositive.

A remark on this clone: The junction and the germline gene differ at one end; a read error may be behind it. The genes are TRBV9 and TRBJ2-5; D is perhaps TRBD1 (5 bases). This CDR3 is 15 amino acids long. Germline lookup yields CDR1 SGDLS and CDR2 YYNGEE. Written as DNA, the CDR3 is TGTGCCAGCAGCGCGAGCCCAGACAGCCAAGGGACCCAGTACTTC. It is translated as CASSASPDSQGTQYF. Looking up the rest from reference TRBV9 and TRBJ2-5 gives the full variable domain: DSGVTQTPKHLITATGQRVTLRCSPRSGDLSVYWYQQSLDQGLQFLIQYYNGEERAKGNILERFSAQQFPDLHSELNLSSLELGDSALYFCASSASPDSQGTQYFGPGTRLLVL.

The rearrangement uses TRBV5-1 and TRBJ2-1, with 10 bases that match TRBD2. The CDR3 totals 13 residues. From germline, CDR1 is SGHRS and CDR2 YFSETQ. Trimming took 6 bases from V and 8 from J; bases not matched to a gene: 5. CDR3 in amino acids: CASNLAGVDEQFF. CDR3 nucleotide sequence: TGCGCCAGCAATCTAGCGGGAGTAGATGAGCAGTTCTTC.

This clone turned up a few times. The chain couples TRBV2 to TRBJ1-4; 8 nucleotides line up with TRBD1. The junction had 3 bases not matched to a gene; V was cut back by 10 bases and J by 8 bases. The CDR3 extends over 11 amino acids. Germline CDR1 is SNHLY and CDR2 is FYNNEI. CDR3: CATDRGEKLFF. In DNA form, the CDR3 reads TGTGCCACCGACAGGGGAGAAAAACTGTTTTTT. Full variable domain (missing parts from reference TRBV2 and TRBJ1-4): EPEVTQTPSHQVTQMGQEVILRCVPISNHLYFYWYRQILGQKVEFLVSFYNNEISEKSEIFDDQFSVERPDGSNFTLKIRSTKLEDSAMYFCATDRGEKLFFGSGTQLSVL.

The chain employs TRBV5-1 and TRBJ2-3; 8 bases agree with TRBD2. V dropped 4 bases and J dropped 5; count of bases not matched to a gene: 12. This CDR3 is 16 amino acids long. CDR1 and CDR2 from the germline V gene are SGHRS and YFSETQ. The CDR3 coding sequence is TGCGCCAGCAGCGCGGGGCTAGCGGGCGGGCTAGATACGCAGTATTTT. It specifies CASSAGLAGGLDTQYF.

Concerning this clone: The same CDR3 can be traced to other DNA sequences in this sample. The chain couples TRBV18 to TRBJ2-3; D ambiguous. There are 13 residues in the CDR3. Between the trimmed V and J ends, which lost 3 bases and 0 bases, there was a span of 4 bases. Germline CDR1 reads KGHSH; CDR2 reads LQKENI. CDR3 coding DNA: TGTGCCAGCTCACCGGCTAGCACAGATACGCAGTATTTT. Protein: CASSPASTDTQYF.